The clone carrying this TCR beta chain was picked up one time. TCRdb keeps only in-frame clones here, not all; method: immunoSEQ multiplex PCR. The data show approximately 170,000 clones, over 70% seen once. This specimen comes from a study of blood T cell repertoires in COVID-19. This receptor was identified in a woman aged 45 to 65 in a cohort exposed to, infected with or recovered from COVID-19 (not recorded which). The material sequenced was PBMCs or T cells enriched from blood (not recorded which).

CDR3 in amino acids: CASRGTGVNSPLHF. DNA for the CDR3: TGTGCCAGTAGAGGGACAGGGGTTAATTCACCCCTCCACTTT. The chain is built from TRBV19 and TRBJ1-6; 10 nucleotides match TRBD1. The CDR3 is 14 amino acids. V lost 6 bases, J lost 6 bases, and 2 bases stayed unmatched. The germline gives CDR1 LNHDA, CDR2 SQIVND (reference sequence). Full variable domain (remainder filled in from reference TRBV19 and TRBJ1-6): DGGITQSPKYLFRKEGQNVTLSCEQNLNHDAMYWYRQDPGQGLRLIYYSQIVNDFQKGDIAEGYSVSREKKESFPLTVTSAQKNPTAFYLCASRGTGVNSPLHFGNGTRLTVT.